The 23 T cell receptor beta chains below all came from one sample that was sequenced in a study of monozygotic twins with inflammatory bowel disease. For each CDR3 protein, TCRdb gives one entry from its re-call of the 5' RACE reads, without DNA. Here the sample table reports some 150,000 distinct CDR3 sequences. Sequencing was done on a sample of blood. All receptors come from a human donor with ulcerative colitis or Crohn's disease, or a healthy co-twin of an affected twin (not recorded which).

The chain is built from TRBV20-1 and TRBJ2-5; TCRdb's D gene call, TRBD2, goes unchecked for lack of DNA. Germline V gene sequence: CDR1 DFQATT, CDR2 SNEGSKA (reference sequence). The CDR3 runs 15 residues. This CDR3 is CSARQAGGTLETQYF.

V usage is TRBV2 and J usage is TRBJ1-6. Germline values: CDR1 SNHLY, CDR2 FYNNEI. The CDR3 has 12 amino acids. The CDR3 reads CASSEGFSPLHF.

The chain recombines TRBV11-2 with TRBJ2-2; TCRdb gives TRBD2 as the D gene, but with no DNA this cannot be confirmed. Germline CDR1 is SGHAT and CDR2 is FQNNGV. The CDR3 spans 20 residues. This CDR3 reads CASSFPPGLAGLPGDGELFF.

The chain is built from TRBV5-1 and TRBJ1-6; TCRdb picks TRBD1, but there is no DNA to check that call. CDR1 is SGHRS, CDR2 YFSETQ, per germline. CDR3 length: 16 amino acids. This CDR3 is CASSLAGTGENSPLHF.

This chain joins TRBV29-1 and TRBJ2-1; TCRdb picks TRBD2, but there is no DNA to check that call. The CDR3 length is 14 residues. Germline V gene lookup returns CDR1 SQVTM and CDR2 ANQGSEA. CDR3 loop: CSVFLAGGGNEQFF.

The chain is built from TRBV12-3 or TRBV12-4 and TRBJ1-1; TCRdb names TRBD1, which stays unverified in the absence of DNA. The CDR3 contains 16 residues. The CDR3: CASSLWGADMNTEAFF.

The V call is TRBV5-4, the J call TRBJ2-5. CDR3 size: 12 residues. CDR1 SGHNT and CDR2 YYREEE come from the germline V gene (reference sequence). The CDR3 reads CASSAGQETQYF.

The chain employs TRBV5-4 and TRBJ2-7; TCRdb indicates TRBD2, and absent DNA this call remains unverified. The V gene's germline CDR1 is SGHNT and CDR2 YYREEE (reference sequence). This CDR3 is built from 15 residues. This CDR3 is CASSPGLAGIYEQYF.

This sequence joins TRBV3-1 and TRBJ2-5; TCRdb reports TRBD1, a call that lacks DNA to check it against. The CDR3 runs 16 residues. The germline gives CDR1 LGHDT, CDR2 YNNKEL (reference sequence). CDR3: CASSQDLSGGRETQYF.

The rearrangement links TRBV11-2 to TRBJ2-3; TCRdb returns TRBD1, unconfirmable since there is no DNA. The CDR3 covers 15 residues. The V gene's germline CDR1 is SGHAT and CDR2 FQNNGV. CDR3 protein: CASSLRTGRTDTQYF.

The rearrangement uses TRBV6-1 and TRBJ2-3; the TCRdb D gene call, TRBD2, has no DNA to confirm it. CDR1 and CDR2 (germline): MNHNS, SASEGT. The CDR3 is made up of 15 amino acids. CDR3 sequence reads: CASTQTAELTDTQYF.

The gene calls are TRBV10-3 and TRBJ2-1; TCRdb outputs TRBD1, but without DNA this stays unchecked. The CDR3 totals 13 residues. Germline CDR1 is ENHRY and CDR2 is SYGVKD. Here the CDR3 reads CAIRRDRDNEQFF.

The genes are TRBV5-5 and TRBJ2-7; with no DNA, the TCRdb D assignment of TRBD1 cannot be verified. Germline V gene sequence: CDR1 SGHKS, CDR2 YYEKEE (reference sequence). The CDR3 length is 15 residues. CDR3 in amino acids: CASSWRTGQSYEQYF.

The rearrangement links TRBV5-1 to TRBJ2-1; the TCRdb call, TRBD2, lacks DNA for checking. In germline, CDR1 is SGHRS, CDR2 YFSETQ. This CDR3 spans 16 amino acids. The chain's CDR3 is CASSLSGGPSYNEQFF. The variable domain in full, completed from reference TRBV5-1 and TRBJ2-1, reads KAGVTQTPRYLIKTRGQQVTLSCSPISGHRSVSWYQQTPGQGLQFLFEYFSETQRNKGNFPGRFSGRQFSNSRSEMNVSTLELGDSALYLCASSLSGGPSYNEQFFGPGTRLTVL.

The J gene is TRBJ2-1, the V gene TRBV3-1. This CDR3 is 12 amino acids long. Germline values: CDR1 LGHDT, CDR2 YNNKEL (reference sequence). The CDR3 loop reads CASSARYNEQFF.

CDR3: CASSLALGEAFF. The chain has TRBV7-2 and TRBJ1-1. The germline V gene encodes CDR1 SGHTA and CDR2 FQGNSA. CDR3 length: 12 residues.

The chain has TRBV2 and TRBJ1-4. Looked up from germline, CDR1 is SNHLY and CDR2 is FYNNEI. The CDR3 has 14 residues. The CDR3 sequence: CASTLSGDREKLFF.

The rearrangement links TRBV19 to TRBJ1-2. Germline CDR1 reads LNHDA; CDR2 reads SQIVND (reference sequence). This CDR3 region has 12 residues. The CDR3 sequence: CASGDSNYGYTF.

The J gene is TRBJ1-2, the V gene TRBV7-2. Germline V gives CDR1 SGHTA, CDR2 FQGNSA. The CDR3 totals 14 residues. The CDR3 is CASSSPTTNYGYTF.

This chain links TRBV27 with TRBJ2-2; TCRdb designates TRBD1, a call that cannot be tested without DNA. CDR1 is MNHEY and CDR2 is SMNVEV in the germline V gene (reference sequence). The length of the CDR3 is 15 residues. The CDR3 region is CASSKDRANTGELFF.

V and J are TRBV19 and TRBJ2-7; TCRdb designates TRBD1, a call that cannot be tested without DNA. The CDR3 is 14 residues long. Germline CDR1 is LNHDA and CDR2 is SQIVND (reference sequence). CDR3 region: CASTMTGALNEQYF.

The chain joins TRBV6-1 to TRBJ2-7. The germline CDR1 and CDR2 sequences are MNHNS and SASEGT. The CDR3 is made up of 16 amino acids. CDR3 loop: CASKDDGFGSSYEQYF.

The CDR3 region is CASTPRRTGGYEQFF. This sequence joins TRBV5-5 and TRBJ2-1; the TRBD1 assignment by TCRdb is unverifiable without DNA. The germline CDR1 and CDR2 sequences are SGHKS and YYEKEE (reference sequence). The CDR3 is made up of 15 amino acids.